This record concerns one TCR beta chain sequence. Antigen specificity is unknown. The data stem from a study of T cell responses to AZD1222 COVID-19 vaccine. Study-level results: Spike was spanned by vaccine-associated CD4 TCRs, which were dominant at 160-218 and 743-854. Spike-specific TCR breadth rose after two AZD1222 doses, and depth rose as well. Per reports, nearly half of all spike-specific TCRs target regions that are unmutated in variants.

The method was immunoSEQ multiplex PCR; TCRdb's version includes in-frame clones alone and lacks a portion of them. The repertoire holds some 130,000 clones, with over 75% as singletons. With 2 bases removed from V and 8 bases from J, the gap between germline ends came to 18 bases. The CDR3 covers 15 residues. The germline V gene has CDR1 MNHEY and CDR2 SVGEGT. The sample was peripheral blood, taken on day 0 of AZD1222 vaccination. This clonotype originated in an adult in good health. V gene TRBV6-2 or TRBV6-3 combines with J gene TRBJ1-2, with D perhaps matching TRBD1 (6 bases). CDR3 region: CASSYAAGAIGGYTF. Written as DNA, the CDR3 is TGTGCCAGCAGTTACGCGGCAGGGGCAATAGGCGGCTACACCTTC.